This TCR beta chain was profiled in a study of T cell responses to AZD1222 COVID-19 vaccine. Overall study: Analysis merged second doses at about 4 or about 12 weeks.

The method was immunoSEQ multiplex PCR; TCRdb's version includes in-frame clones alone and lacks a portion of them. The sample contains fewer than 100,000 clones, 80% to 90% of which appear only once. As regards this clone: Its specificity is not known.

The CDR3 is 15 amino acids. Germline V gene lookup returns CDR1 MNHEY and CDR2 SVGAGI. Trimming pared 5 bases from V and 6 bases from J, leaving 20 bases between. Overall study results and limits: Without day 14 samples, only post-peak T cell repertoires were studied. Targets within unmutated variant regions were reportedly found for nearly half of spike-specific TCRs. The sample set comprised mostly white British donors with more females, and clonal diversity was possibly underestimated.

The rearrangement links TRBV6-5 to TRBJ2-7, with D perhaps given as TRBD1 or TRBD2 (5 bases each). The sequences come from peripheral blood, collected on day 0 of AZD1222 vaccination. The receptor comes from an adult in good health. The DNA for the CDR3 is TGTGCCAGCAGTACCCAGGGCCTCGAGGGGTCCGAGCAGTACTTC. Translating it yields CASSTQGLEGSEQYF.